Listed below are T cell receptor beta chains from one sample, sequenced in a study of human T cells and chemical hapten exposure. From the RACE reads, TCRdb called clonotypes with MiXCR, one entry per CDR3 protein. The repertoire holds about 92,000 distinct CDR3 sequences, around 10% seen once, with around 4% in the top ten. This specimen consisted of whole blood, obtained in connection with sensitization to the hapten diphenylcyclopropenone (DPC). These TCRs come from a woman between 40 and 50 years old with alopecia areata. Some clones in this sample may be carry-over from other donors' samples. Both conserved end residues are part of each CDR3. D genes are given only for firm matches. Clone size is stated in some rows and not others, as once, few, many or a class when expanded.

TRBD2	TRBV5-6	-	TRBJ2-6	CASSPGLALPQSGANVLTF	TGTGCCAGCAGCCCGGGACTAGCGTTACCCCAATCTGGGGCCAACGTCCTGACTTTC
-	TRBV18	many	TRBJ2-7	CASSLPGRSYEQYF	TGTGCCAGCTCACTCCCGGGAAGGTCCTACGAGCAGTACTTC
-	TRBV20-1	-	TRBJ2-2	CSSAEWGTGELFF	TGCAGTTCAGCGGAATGGGGCACCGGGGAGCTGTTTTTT
-	TRBV5-4	many	TRBJ2-2	CASSFTQGAGELFF	TGTGCCAGCAGCTTCACTCAGGGCGCCGGGGAGCTGTTTTTT
-	TRBV27	few	TRBJ1-2	CASQGPLSNGYTF	TGTGCCAGCCAGGGACCCCTCTCCAATGGCTACACCTTC
-	TRBV21-1	many	TRBJ1-1	CASSKGSVVNTEAFF	TGTGCCAGCAGCAAGGGGAGTGTAGTGAACACTGAAGCTTTCTTT
TRBD1	TRBV28	many	TRBJ2-7	CASSPPDRGYEQYF	TGTGCCAGCAGTCCCCCGGACAGGGGCTACGAGCAGTACTTC
-	TRBV6-2/TRBV6-3	many	TRBJ2-5	CASSYFPDGFQETQYF	TGTGCCAGCAGTTACTTCCCGGACGGATTCCAAGAGACCCAGTACTTC
-	TRBV18	-	TRBJ2-7	CASSPRPERPSYEQYF	TGTGCCAGCTCACCGAGGCCCGAGCGACCCTCCTACGAGCAGTACTTC
-	TRBV3-1	few	TRBJ2-6	CASSFRSSGANVLTF	TGTGCCAGCAGTTTTCGATCCTCTGGGGCCAACGTCCTGACTTTC
-	TRBV20-1	few	TRBJ2-5	CSANARRETQYF	TGCAGTGCTAACGCCAGAAGAGAGACCCAGTACTTC
-	TRBV7-9	many	TRBJ1-3	CASSSTRSSSGNTIYF	TGTGCCAGCAGCTCTACCCGCAGTTCCTCTGGAAACACCATATATTTT
TRBD1	TRBV6-2/TRBV6-3	-	TRBJ1-2	CASSYSGGQGSIGYTF	TGTGCCAGCAGTTACTCCGGGGGACAGGGCAGCATTGGGTACACCTTC
-	TRBV10-3	-	TRBJ2-1	CAISESDRGGNEQFF	TGTGCCATCAGTGAGTCGGACCGCGGAGGGAATGAGCAGTTCTTC
TRBD2	TRBV20-1	many	TRBJ2-1	CSAEELAARNEQFF	TGCAGTGCTGAAGAACTAGCGGCGAGGAATGAGCAGTTCTTC
-	TRBV6-5	few	TRBJ2-2	CASSYMDRDTGELFF	TGTGCCAGCAGTTACATGGACAGAGACACCGGGGAGCTGTTTTTT
-	TRBV19	many	TRBJ2-2	CASSIWGTGELFF	TGTGCCAGTAGTATATGGGGCACCGGGGAGCTGTTTTTT
-	TRBV4-1	few	TRBJ2-4	CASRSSAGAKNIQYF	TGCGCCAGCAGAAGTTCGGCCGGGGCCAAAAACATTCAGTACTTC